One sample yielded the 27 T cell receptor beta chains listed below, sequenced in a study of blood T cell repertoires in COVID-19. Assay used: immunoSEQ multiplex PCR; TCRdb lists only in-frame clones, some missing. The sample has about 71,000 clones; roughly four fifths are singletons. The sequenced sample was peripheral blood. These receptors were obtained from a woman of 80 years or more with active or convalescent COVID-19.

The rearrangement joins TRBV3-1 (or the pseudogene TRBV3-2) to TRBJ2-7; tentatively, D is TRBD2 (5 bases). Trimming took off 3 bases at V and 3 bases at J, with 12 bases between the two ends. This CDR3 comprises 14 residues. Germline V gives CDR1 LGHDT, CDR2 YNNKEL (reference sequence). CDR3 sequence reads: CASSQFRGFYEQYF. In DNA, the CDR3 is TGTGCCAGCAGCCAGTTCCGGGGATTCTACGAGCAGTACTTC.

V is TRBV6-5 and J is TRBJ1-2; 7 bases are a match to TRBD1. This CDR3 is 13 amino acids long. J was trimmed by 4 bases and V by 5 bases; bases with no gene match: 4. Germline-derived CDR1 and CDR2 are MNHEY and SVGAGI. The CDR3 sequence: CASSPGTVYGYTF. The DNA of the CDR3 is TGTGCCAGCAGTCCGGGGACAGTCTATGGCTACACCTTC.

This chain uses TRBV6-1 with TRBJ1-2, with TRBD1 identical over 7 bases. The length of the CDR3 is 16 residues. With V trimmed by 3 bases and J by 5 bases, 12 bases remained unmatched. CDR1 is MNHNS and CDR2 is SASEGT in the germline V gene. CDR3 DNA sequence: TGTGCCAGCAGTGACGGGCGCAGGGGGGCACATTATGGCTACACCTTC. Translated: CASSDGRRGAHYGYTF.

This chain links TRBV11-2 with TRBJ2-1; 10 bases agree with TRBD1. V was clipped by 3 bases and J by 3 bases; unmatched bases: 8. CDR3 size: 17 residues. Germline CDR1 SGHAT, CDR2 FQNNGV. CDR3 residues: CASSFGPGQGSYNEQFF. The CDR3 nucleotides are TGTGCCAGCAGCTTCGGACCGGGACAGGGGAGCTACAATGAGCAGTTCTTC.

The chain has TRBV7-2 and TRBJ2-2; 8 bases are shared with TRBD1. V was pared by 5 bases and J by 3 bases, with 5 bases of the junction left unmatched. Germline V gives CDR1 SGHTA, CDR2 FQGNSA. This CDR3 has 15 residues. The CDR3 sequence: CASSRDRTDTGELFF. As DNA, the CDR3 is TGTGCCAGCAGCAGGGACAGGACGGACACCGGGGAGCTGTTTTTT.

Only one count was recorded for this clone. This sequence joins TRBV6-2 or TRBV6-3 and TRBJ2-7, with a weak D call TRBD1 (5 bases). The CDR3 has 12 residues. Trimming shortened V by 5 bases and J by 4 bases, and 9 bases separated the two germline ends. The germline CDR1 and CDR2 sequences are MNHEY and SVGEGT. The chain's CDR3 is CASSATEYEQYF. In nucleotides, the CDR3 is TGTGCCAGCAGTGCGACAGAATACGAGCAGTACTTC.

The J gene is TRBJ1-4, the V gene TRBV15, with D uncertain. Germline assignment: CDR1 LNHNV and CDR2 YYDKDF (reference sequence). The CDR3 loop spans 15 amino acids. Trimming shortened V by 0 bases and J by 6 bases, and 11 bases separated the two germline ends. DNA of the CDR3: TGTGCCACCAGCAGAGATCAAGTGAGCGATGAAAAACTGTTTTTT. Translating it yields CATSRDQVSDEKLFF.

This clone was observed a handful of times. The V call is TRBV12-3 or TRBV12-4, the J call TRBJ2-1, with D maybe TRBD1 (6 bases). CDR3 size: 11 residues. The V gene lost 5 bases and the J gene lost 10 bases, with 9 bases spanning the gap. CDR3: CASSLQGEQFF. The CDR3 nucleotides read TGTGCCAGCAGTCTACAGGGAGAGCAGTTCTTC.

The genes are TRBV3-1 (or the pseudogene TRBV3-2) and TRBJ2-7; 9 positions agree with TRBD1. V gave up 4 bases and J gave up 7 bases; unmatched junction bases: 14. CDR1 is LGHDT and CDR2 is YNNKEL in the germline V gene (reference sequence). The CDR3 sequence is 16 residues long. CDR3 sequence reads: CASSPHHRQGQGEQYF. The CDR3 DNA sequence: TGTGCCAGCAGCCCACACCACCGGCAGGGACAGGGAGAGCAGTACTTC.

V and J are TRBV13 and TRBJ2-7, with TRBD2 matching over 8 bases. Germline loops: CDR1 PRHDT, CDR2 FYEKMQ (reference sequence). The CDR3 covers 14 residues. The ends lost 5 bases at V and 6 bases at J; junction bases unmatched: 9. The CDR3 sequence is CASSPGRLALEQYF. The CDR3, as DNA: TGTGCCAGCAGCCCGGGGAGACTAGCGCTCGAGCAGTACTTC. Based on the CDR3 plus reference TRBV13 and TRBJ2-7, the full variable domain is AAGVIQSPRHLIKEKRETATLKCYPIPRHDTVYWYQQGPGQDPQFLISFYEKMQSDKGSIPDRFSAQQFSDYHSELNMSSLELGDSALYFCASSPGRLALEQYFGPGTRLTVT.

J is TRBJ2-3 and V is TRBV11-1; no firm D call. CDR1 is SGHAT and CDR2 is FQDESV in the germline V gene (reference sequence). The CDR3 has 12 residues. Trimming removed 5 bases from V and 0 bases from J, with 3 bases in between. CDR3 sequence reads: CASSLSTDTQYF. The CDR3 DNA follows: TGTGCCAGCAGCCTTAGCACAGATACGCAGTATTTT.

This sequence joins TRBV6-5 and TRBJ1-5, with 10 bases aligning to TRBD1. CDR1 is MNHEY and CDR2 is SVGAGI in the germline V gene. After removal of 6 bases from V and 5 bases from J, the junction contained 4 bases not matched to a gene. The CDR3 totals 14 residues. Here the CDR3 reads CASSRQGADQPQHF. In DNA form, the CDR3 reads TGTGCCAGCAGCCGACAGGGGGCGGATCAGCCCCAGCATTTT.

The chain couples TRBV7-6 to TRBJ2-3; 7 bases line up with TRBD2. After removal of 1 base from V and 4 bases from J, the junction contained 5 bases not matched to a gene. Germline V gene sequence: CDR1 SGHVS, CDR2 FNYEAQ. The CDR3 is 15 amino acids. The CDR3 bases are TGTGCCAGCAGCTTAGATCGGGCGGGGGCAGATACGCAGTATTTT. This translates into CASSLDRAGADTQYF.

The rearrangement joins TRBV7-6 to TRBJ2-7; 9 bases fit TRBD1. The germline V gene has CDR1 SGHVS and CDR2 FNYEAQ. This CDR3 is 14 amino acids long. V shed 5 bases and J 6 bases; nucleotides not matched to a gene: 8. The CDR3 DNA reads as TGTGCCAGCAGCCTCGGGACAGGGAAGGCCGAGCAGTACTTC. Translation gives CASSLGTGKAEQYF.

This chain joins TRBV6-6 and TRBJ2-5; 8 nucleotides agree with TRBD1. CDR1 is MNHNY, CDR2 SVGAGI, per germline (reference sequence). CDR3 length: 14 amino acids. With 5 bases clipped from V and 1 base from J, the junction kept 3 bases outside the gene matches. CDR3: CASSRQGSQETQYF. The DNA of the CDR3 is TGTGCCAGCAGTCGACAGGGGTCCCAAGAGACCCAGTACTTC.

The chain recombines TRBV10-3 with TRBJ2-1; TRBD2 matches 12 bases. The CDR3 runs 16 residues. After removal of 6 bases from V and 3 bases from J, the junction contained 6 bases not matched to a gene. CDR1 is ENHRY, CDR2 SYGVKD, per germline. CDR3 sequence: CAISQTSGGLYNEQFF. The DNA for the CDR3 is TGTGCCATCAGCCAGACTAGCGGGGGCCTCTACAATGAGCAGTTCTTC.

CDR3 residues: CASSATSGGATGELFF. Here the CDR3 DNA reads TGTGCCAGCAGTGCCACTAGCGGGGGGGCCACCGGGGAGCTGTTTTTT. This chain connects TRBV9 to TRBJ2-2; 13 nucleotides agree with TRBD2. V lost 5 bases, J lost 4 bases, and 5 bases stayed unmatched. Germline CDR1 SGDLS, CDR2 YYNGEE. This CDR3 is 16 amino acids long.

V gene TRBV4-1 combines with J gene TRBJ1-2; 9 bases line up with TRBD1. Trimming took 2 bases from V and 7 from J; bases not matched to a gene: 11. Per germline, CDR1 MGHRA and CDR2 YSYEKL. The length of the CDR3 is 16 residues. CDR3: CASSQLGTGLLGGYTF. The CDR3 nucleotides are TGCGCCAGCAGCCAACTCGGGACAGGGCTTTTAGGTGGCTACACCTTC.

The chain links TRBV6-5 to TRBJ1-2; TRBD1 matches 8 bases. The CDR3 is made up of 13 amino acids. Germline trimming cut 5 bases from V and 8 bases from J; bases unmatched to any gene: 7. The germline CDR1 and CDR2 sequences are MNHEY and SVGAGI. CDR3 coding DNA: TGTGCCAGCAGTAAGACAGGGGTGGGAGGCTACACCTTC. Amino acids: CASSKTGVGGYTF.

This chain links TRBV7-9 with TRBJ1-1; no definite D call. With 1 base removed from V and 4 bases from J, the gap between germline ends came to 10 bases. Germline V gives CDR1 SEHNR, CDR2 FQNEAQ (reference sequence). This CDR3 is built from 14 residues. CDR3: CASSLVTGSTEAFF. CDR3 nucleotides: TGTGCCAGCAGCTTAGTGACCGGGTCCACTGAAGCTTTCTTT. Filled out from reference TRBV7-9 and TRBJ1-1, the complete variable domain reads DTGVSQNPRHKITKRGQNVTFRCDPISEHNRLYWYRQTLGQGPEFLTYFQNEAQLEKSRLLSDRFSAERPKGSFSTLEIQRTEQGDSAMYLCASSLVTGSTEAFFGQGTRLTVV.

The chain carries TRBV4-1 and TRBJ1-3; 7 bases are shared with TRBD1. Losses at the gene ends were 0 bases for V and 0 bases for J; bases not matched to a gene: 2. Germline V gene lookup returns CDR1 MGHRA and CDR2 YSYEKL. The CDR3 is 16 amino acids. The CDR3 is CASSQDHRGSGNTIYF. DNA for the CDR3: TGCGCCAGCAGCCAAGATCACAGGGGCTCTGGAAACACCATATATTTT.

The rearrangement links TRBV20-1 to TRBJ2-3; no definite D call. Germline CDR1 and CDR2: DFQATT and SNEGSKA (reference sequence). This CDR3 is built from 14 residues. V shed 3 bases and J shed 3 bases, with 13 bases lying between them. The CDR3 protein is CSASPYLETDTQYF. CDR3 DNA sequence: TGCAGTGCTAGTCCCTACCTCGAAACAGATACGCAGTATTTT.

The V call is TRBV9, the J call TRBJ1-1; no clear D gene. This CDR3 is built from 16 residues. In germline, CDR1 is SGDLS, CDR2 YYNGEE. V was cut by 9 bases and J by 0 bases, with 21 bases left in between. CDR3 nucleotide sequence: TGTGCCACTCCGAGGAACTGCCCACTCTTGAACACTGAAGCTTTCTTT. Protein product: CATPRNCPLLNTEAFF.

V and J are TRBV28 and TRBJ1-1, with D perhaps matching TRBD1 (6 bases). The germline V gene encodes CDR1 MDHEN and CDR2 SYDVKM. This CDR3 spans 12 amino acids. V lost 4 bases and J 8 bases, leaving 11 bases between the germline ends. The CDR3 is CASSSQGREAFF. DNA of the CDR3: TGTGCCAGCAGTTCACAGGGAAGGGAAGCTTTCTTT.

The chain carries TRBV5-6 and TRBJ2-7; 11 bases are shared with TRBD1. The CDR3 sequence is 16 residues long. Trimming at V came to 4 bases and at J to 1 base, leaving 7 bases not matched to a gene. Germline lookup yields CDR1 SGHDT and CDR2 YYEEEE. CDR3 residues: CASSPLGTGGSYEQYF. CDR3 in DNA: TGTGCCAGCAGCCCATTAGGGACAGGGGGATCCTACGAGCAGTACTTC.

The chain recombines TRBV5-5 with TRBJ2-7, with D possibly being TRBD1 (6 bases). Trimming pared 4 bases from V and 5 bases from J, leaving 13 bases between. CDR1 is SGHKS and CDR2 is YYEKEE in the germline V gene (reference sequence). The CDR3 totals 13 residues. CDR3 sequence reads: CASSRSDSHEQYF. For the CDR3, the DNA is TGTGCCAGCAGCCGATCGGACAGTCACGAGCAGTACTTC. Looking up the rest from reference TRBV5-5 and TRBJ2-7 gives the full variable domain: DAGVTQSPTHLIKTRGQQVTLRCSPISGHKSVSWYQQVLGQGPQFIFQYYEKEERGRGNFPDRFSARQFPNYSSELNVNALLLGDSALYLCASSRSDSHEQYFGPGTRLTVT.

The genes are TRBV18 and TRBJ2-7, with 7 bases aligning to TRBD1. Trimming took 0 bases from V and 5 from J; bases not matched to a gene: 4. Germline assignment: CDR1 KGHSH and CDR2 LQKENI. The CDR3 runs to 14 residues. CDR3 sequence: CASSPPTGTHEQYF. The CDR3 DNA reads TGTGCCAGCTCACCACCGACAGGGACCCACGAGCAGTACTTC.